These T cell receptor beta chains were read from a single sample in a study of early T cells in non-severe SARS-CoV-2 infection. MiXCR, applied by TCRdb to the 5' RACE reads, yields one record per CDR3 protein. The repertoire has roughly 110,000 distinct CDR3 sequences, approximately 10% of them found once; the top ten carry approximately 6.9%. Sequencing used whole blood. The source is an adult who was a healthcare worker with PCR-confirmed SARS-CoV-2 infection or an uninfected control (not recorded which). CDR3s include the opening cysteine and the closing phenylalanine or tryptophan. A D gene is named only where the DNA matches it firmly. Not all rows give a size; the values are once, few, many and, for expanded clones, a class.

DNA	CDR3	V	J	size	D
TGCGCCAGCAGCCAAGAATTCCGGACAGGGGGTGTATCACCCCTCCACTTT	CASSQEFRTGGVSPLHF	TRBV4-3	TRBJ1-6	many	TRBD1
TGCGCCAGCAGCAAGGGACTAGCGGATGGGGATACGCAGTATTTT	CASSKGLADGDTQYF	TRBV5-1	TRBJ2-3	many	TRBD2
TGTGCCAGCACCACGGGGACTGAAGCTTTCTTT	CASTTGTEAFF	TRBV6-6	TRBJ1-1	many	NA
TGCGCCAGCAGCCAAGCTCTCCCTACCCTAGCCAATGAGCAGTTCTTC	CASSQALPTLANEQFF	TRBV4-1	TRBJ2-1	few	NA
TGTGCCAGTCAGGGCCTGGGGTATGGCTACACCTTC	CASQGLGYGYTF	TRBV12-3/TRBV12-4	TRBJ1-2	few	NA
TGCAGTGCTACCGGGACGGGGCCTGAAAAACTGTTTTTT	CSATGTGPEKLFF	TRBV20-1	TRBJ1-4	many	NA
TGTGCCAGCAGTTACAATGAGAGGTCTAGCAATCAGCCCCAGCATTTT	CASSYNERSSNQPQHF	TRBV6-2/TRBV6-3	TRBJ1-5	NA	NA
TGTGCCAGCACCCTGGGGACCGACTATGGCTACACCTTC	CASTLGTDYGYTF	TRBV21-1	TRBJ1-2	few	NA
TGTGCCAGCAGCTTCGCTAGCGGGGAGTACGAGCAGTACTTC	CASSFASGEYEQYF	TRBV7-2	TRBJ2-7	NA	TRBD2
TGTGCCAGCAGTGGGACTAGCGGGAGGCATGAGCAGTTCTTC	CASSGTSGRHEQFF	TRBV2	TRBJ2-1	many	TRBD2
TGTGCCAGCGGTAGTTTCGAGCAGTACTTC	CASGSFEQYF	TRBV28	TRBJ2-7	NA	NA
TGTGCCAGCAGCTTCCAGGGGGAGGCCACTGAAGCTTTCTTT	CASSFQGEATEAFF	TRBV7-9	TRBJ1-1	many	TRBD1
TGCAGCGTTGAAGCCGGGAACACTGAAGCTTTCTTT	CSVEAGNTEAFF	TRBV29-1	TRBJ1-1	few	NA
TGTGCCAGCAGCCCGGGACTAGCGGTACCCTGGAGCTCCTACAATGAGCAGTTCTTC	CASSPGLAVPWSSYNEQFF	TRBV7-9	TRBJ2-1	many	TRBD2
TGCGCCAGCAGCATTAGCGGGCGAGGCACAGATACGCAGTATTTT	CASSISGRGTDTQYF	TRBV5-1	TRBJ2-3	many	TRBD2
TGCAGTGCTAGGAATAGGGGAGCCCCAATTTACGAGCAGTACTTC	CSARNRGAPIYEQYF	TRBV20-1	TRBJ2-7	many	NA
TGTGCCAGCAGCCAAGGGGCGCCCCTCCACTTT	CASSQGAPLHF	TRBV7-2	TRBJ1-6	few	NA
TGTGCCAGCAGCTTGGATGTGGACACTGAAGCTTTCTTT	CASSLDVDTEAFF	TRBV11-2	TRBJ1-1	NA	NA
TGTGCCAGCAGCGGCTGGCTTCATGATGATGAGCAGTTCTTC	CASSGWLHDDEQFF	TRBV12-3/TRBV12-4	TRBJ2-1	few	NA
TGTGCCAGCAGTTTATCGTTCGCCCTCGGGGCAGACAATGAGCAGTTCTTC	CASSLSFALGADNEQFF	TRBV28	TRBJ2-1	many	NA
TGTGCCAGCAGCTTGTTAATACGACTTGGGGAGACCCAGTACTTC	CASSLLIRLGETQYF	TRBV5-6	TRBJ2-5	NA	NA
TGCAGTGCTAGATCCGGACTAGCGGGAGGTATAACAGATACGCAGTATTTT	CSARSGLAGGITDTQYF	TRBV20-1	TRBJ2-3	medium-sized	TRBD2
TGTGCCAGCAGCCCAACCCCGGACAGGCCAAAGACAGATACGCAGTATTTT	CASSPTPDRPKTDTQYF	TRBV7-3	TRBJ2-3	NA	TRBD1
TGTGCCAGCAGCTTACTCTCGGAGGAGACCCAGTACTTC	CASSLLSEETQYF	TRBV5-5	TRBJ2-5	many	NA
TGTGCCAGCAGTTTAGATACGCAGTATTTT	CASSLDTQYF	TRBV28	TRBJ2-3	many	NA
TGTGCCAGCAGCTCCCCAACGGGACAGGGGCCAGATACGCAGTATTTT	CASSSPTGQGPDTQYF	TRBV28	TRBJ2-3	many	TRBD1
TGTGCCAGCAGCTTCGACAGATTGAAGACCCAGTACTTC	CASSFDRLKTQYF	TRBV7-9	TRBJ2-5	NA	NA
TGTGCCAGCAGCTCCAGGGTTTCTCAAGGAGCTACCTACAATGAGCAGTTCTTC	CASSSRVSQGATYNEQFF	TRBV7-6	TRBJ2-1	few	NA
TGTGCCAGCAGCGTGACAGGCGCCCATAATTCACCCCTCCACTTT	CASSVTGAHNSPLHF	TRBV7-2	TRBJ1-6	few	NA
TGTGCCAGCAGTCCGGCTAGTCCCCGATCCTACAATGAGCAGTTCTTC	CASSPASPRSYNEQFF	TRBV6-1	TRBJ2-1	many	NA
TGTGCCAGCAGTTTATTCTCGGGACAGGGACCAGAGACCCAGTACTTC	CASSLFSGQGPETQYF	TRBV28	TRBJ2-5	few	TRBD1
TGTGCCAGCAGTGAAACTAGCGGGGTTCCTCGGGGTGAGCAGTTCTTC	CASSETSGVPRGEQFF	TRBV2	TRBJ2-1	few	TRBD2
TGTGCCAGCAGCATTACTAGCGGGAGAGGTTACAATGAGCAGTTCTTC	CASSITSGRGYNEQFF	TRBV7-3	TRBJ2-1	NA	TRBD2
TGTGCCAGCAGCCTATACGGAGGGGTAAACGAGCAGTACTTC	CASSLYGGVNEQYF	TRBV7-9	TRBJ2-7	NA	NA
TGTGCCAGCAGCTTTTTTGTGGCTGCCTACGAGCAGTACTTC	CASSFFVAAYEQYF	TRBV7-8	TRBJ2-7	NA	NA
TGTGCCAGCTCCCTGGGGGGCAGGGGGCACCTCTACGAGCAGTACTTC	CASSLGGRGHLYEQYF	TRBV18	TRBJ2-7	NA	TRBD1
TGTGCCAGCAGTTCCGCCACAGGACTAGCGGGAGTGCTCAATGAGCAGTTCTTC	CASSSATGLAGVLNEQFF	TRBV28	TRBJ2-1	many	TRBD2
TGTGCCACTAGAGGGAGCTTAGCCAAAAACATTCAGTACTTC	CATRGSLAKNIQYF	TRBV2	TRBJ2-4	few	NA
TGTGCCATCAGTGCTGGGGATCCCACTGAAGCTTTCTTT	CAISAGDPTEAFF	TRBV10-3	TRBJ1-1	NA	NA
TGCAGTGCTAAGAATGTCCCAAATTTAGCGGGAGGGCCGGAGGAGACCCAGTACTTC	CSAKNVPNLAGGPEETQYF	TRBV20-1	TRBJ2-5	many	TRBD2
TGTGCCAGCGGACAGGATTCACCCCTCCACTTT	CASGQDSPLHF	TRBV6-1	TRBJ1-6	many	TRBD1
TGTGCCAGCAGCCAAGGTCGACGGGGAAACACCATATATTTT	CASSQGRRGNTIYF	TRBV3-1	TRBJ1-3	many	NA
TGCAGTACACTAGCAGAAAGTACTGGGGAGCAGTTCTTC	CSTLAESTGEQFF	TRBV20-1	TRBJ2-1	few	NA
TGCGCCAGCAGCTCCGGGTACGATACGCAGTATTTT	CASSSGYDTQYF	TRBV5-1	TRBJ2-3	many	NA
TGTGCCTGGAGTTCCGGGGGAGAGACCCAGTACTTC	CAWSSGGETQYF	TRBV30	TRBJ2-5	few	NA
TGTGCCAGCAGTTACTCGACGACTAGCGGGATGAAGAATGAGCAGTTCTTC	CASSYSTTSGMKNEQFF	TRBV6-5	TRBJ2-1	many	TRBD2
TGTGCCAGCAGTGACTCGACGGTAAATGAGCAGTTCTTC	CASSDSTVNEQFF	TRBV6-4	TRBJ2-1	many	NA
TGTGCCAGCAGCTTGGGCGGCGGACTTTACTCTGGAAACACCATATATTTT	CASSLGGGLYSGNTIYF	TRBV7-2	TRBJ1-3	few	NA
TGTGCCAGCTCGCGGGGGACACTCTCTGGGGCCAACGTCCTGACTTTC	CASSRGTLSGANVLTF	TRBV11-2	TRBJ2-6	NA	NA
TGCAGTGCATGGTCTGGGCGGACACCCTACGAGCAGTACTTC	CSAWSGRTPYEQYF	TRBV20-1	TRBJ2-7	NA	NA
TGTGCCAGCAGAAGCCGGACAGCCGTTAATGAAAAACTGTTTTTT	CASRSRTAVNEKLFF	TRBV28	TRBJ1-4	many	NA
TGTGCCAGCAGCCAAGCGTCTAGCGGGAAAGAGACCCAGTACTTC	CASSQASSGKETQYF	TRBV3-1	TRBJ2-5	few	TRBD2
TGTGCCAGCAGTTACAGACTAGCGGGACTAAACACCGGGGAGCTGTTTTTT	CASSYRLAGLNTGELFF	TRBV6-5	TRBJ2-2	many	TRBD2
TGTGCCAGCAGAGCTTCCGGGGGACAGGGGATTGGGTATGGCTACACCTTC	CASRASGGQGIGYGYTF	TRBV9	TRBJ1-2	NA	TRBD1
TGCGCCAGCAGCTTTGACCGCGGCACCTACGAGCAGTACTTC	CASSFDRGTYEQYF	TRBV5-1	TRBJ2-7	NA	NA
TGTGCCAGCAGCTTAGCCCCTCGCGCCGACAATGAGCAGTTCTTC	CASSLAPRADNEQFF	TRBV7-2	TRBJ2-1	few	NA